This paragraph reports one T cell receptor (beta chain). Its antigen is still unknown. There are no base qualities to consult, and no much larger clone falls within one base. Collaborating institutions collected whole blood in K2EDTA tubes following their own protocols. Collaborator samples were shipped for TCRbeta analysis as frozen whole blood, isolated PBMCs, or DNA extracted from either sample type. TCRbeta CDR3 regions were amplified from genomic DNA using the immunoSEQ Assay, a bias-controlled multiplex PCR. The published analysis was carried out like this. Within the assay, amplification of reference gene primers was used to estimate how many nucleated cells each sample contained. Sequence reads were collapsed and filtered to measure the absolute abundance of every unique TCRbeta CDR3 rearrangement. For each sample, productive Simpson clonality was calculated as the square root of Simpson's diversity index over productive rearrangements. What TCRdb holds here is the immuneACCESS table cut down to in-frame rearrangements. Part of the clones is not present; checked against another copy, under half of the missing clones reflect an unresolved V gene, and the others are unexplained. That table is the source of V, J and clone size, and D and trimming were worked out from the DNA. In all, the sample holds about 140,000 clones, and about 87% of those were seen once. The top ten constitute about 5.6% of the sample.

This entry comes from a study of blood T cell repertoires in COVID-19 (dated by TCRdb to the early 2020s). Background for the entire study: Samples from collaborators originated in the United States, Italy and Spain and spanned both the acute and convalescent phases of COVID-19. Deeply sampled blood TCRbeta repertoires from subjects exposed to, actively infected with, or recovered from COVID-19 were included in the dataset. Where HLA class I and class II types were available, the types were taken from metadata supplied by the sample provider, not from assay-based typing. Samples were obtained from the ongoing ImmuneRACE study (first 160 participants) and from over 1,000 subjects provided by 6 global collaborators. The repertoires were released in a freely available public database intended as a resource for research on the immune response to SARS-CoV-2. The material from the prospective study consisted of cDNA or gDNA derived from T cells, B-cell-depleted T cells, or PBMCs. The sample metadata nearly always contained a de-identified subject ID, COVID-19 status, age in years and sex.

The research as a whole found: How much clinical and demographic metadata was included differed by source and by participant, and the metadata was provided uncurated.

Trimming costs V 8 bases and J 8 bases, and their ends lie 13 bases apart. Its CDR3 holds 12 amino acids, cysteine through phenylalanine. Just CDR3 DNA is preserved here, 36 bases in frame from base 1. The CDR1 and CDR2 encoded by the germline V gene are MNHEY and SVGAGI. The sequencing input was peripheral blood. This clonotype was sampled from a human donor in a cohort sampled during active COVID-19. The chain is assembled from TRBV6-5 and TRBJ2-1, with a weak D call of TRBD2 (6 bases match). The CDR3 reads as follows: CASGDTGDEQFF. The base sequence is TGTGCCAGCGGGGATACGGGGGATGAGCAGTTCTTC.